These 8 T cell receptor beta chains were all obtained from the same sample, sequenced in a study of blood T cell repertoires in COVID-19. The method was immunoSEQ multiplex PCR; TCRdb's version includes in-frame clones alone and lacks a portion of them. The sample lists hundreds of thousands of clones, 80% to 90% occurring once. Sample: PBMCs or T cells enriched from blood (not recorded which). Receptors originate from a man aged 25-45 years who had recovered from COVID-19.

The J gene is TRBJ2-3, the V gene TRBV19; 7 bases map to TRBD1. From germline, CDR1 is LNHDA and CDR2 SQIVND (reference sequence). The CDR3 is made up of 13 amino acids. V lost 5 bases and J lost 4; bases outside the gene matches: 3. The CDR3 spells CASSDRVADTQYF. The DNA of the CDR3 is TGTGCCAGTAGTGACAGGGTTGCAGATACGCAGTATTTT.

V is TRBV28 and J is TRBJ2-5, with D maybe TRBD2 (7 bases). Trimming pared 10 bases from V and 9 bases from J, leaving 24 bases between. The CDR3 consists of 14 residues. Germline values: CDR1 MDHEN, CDR2 SYDVKM. Here the CDR3 reads CATKPPGGAWAQYF. The CDR3 nucleotides are TGTGCCACCAAACCCCCTGGGGGGGCCTGGGCCCAGTACTTC. Filled out from reference TRBV28 and TRBJ2-5, the complete variable domain reads DVKVTQSSRYLVKRTGEKVFLECVQDMDHENMFWYRQDPGLGLRLIYFSYDVKMKEKGDIPEGYSVSREKKERFSLILESASTNQTSMYLCATKPPGGAWAQYFGPGTRLLVL.

The CDR3 loop is CSVQDSLSPTTNEKLFF. The CDR3 DNA is TGCAGCGTGCAGGACAGCTTATCACCCACAACTAATGAAAAACTGTTTTTT. The J gene is TRBJ1-4, the V gene TRBV29-1; perhaps TRBD1 as D (6 bases). Per germline, CDR1 SQVTM and CDR2 ANQGSEA. The V end lost 6 bases, the J end lost 0 bases, and 20 bases lay between the germline ends. The CDR3 consists of 17 residues.

This clone has just a few counts. The chain has TRBV6-6 and TRBJ2-1; TRBD2 aligns across 13 bases. The length of the CDR3 is 17 residues. Germline V gene lookup returns CDR1 MNHNY and CDR2 SVGAGI (reference sequence). J lost 6 bases, V lost 6 bases, and 11 bases had no gene match. The CDR3 DNA is TGTGCCAGCAGCCGATGGACTAGCGGGAGTCGCGGCAATGAGCAGTTCTTC. Translation gives CASSRWTSGSRGNEQFF.

This clone was counted a single time. The CDR3 sequence: CASSPAVGQGTEAFF. As DNA, the CDR3 is TGCGCCAGCAGCCCGGCCGTGGGCCAGGGCACTGAAGCTTTCTTT. V and J are TRBV5-1 and TRBJ1-1, with a tentative D call TRBD1 (5 bases). There are 15 residues in the CDR3. The germline gives CDR1 SGHRS, CDR2 YFSETQ. V gave up 4 bases and J gave up 4 bases, with 17 bases separating them. Full variable domain (outside the CDR3, taken from reference TRBV5-1 and TRBJ1-1): KAGVTQTPRYLIKTRGQQVTLSCSPISGHRSVSWYQQTPGQGLQFLFEYFSETQRNKGNFPGRFSGRQFSNSRSEMNVSTLELGDSALYLCASSPAVGQGTEAFFGQGTRLTVV.

The genes are TRBV6-5 and TRBJ1-2, with TRBD1 matching 7 bases. This CDR3 region has 13 residues. CDR1 and CDR2 from the germline V gene are MNHEY and SVGAGI. Losses at the gene ends were 6 bases for V and 7 bases for J; bases not matched to a gene: 8. CDR3 DNA: TGTGCCAGCAGGTTGGGGACAGTCTCTGGCTACACCTTC. This encodes CASRLGTVSGYTF.

This clone was seen a few times. This chain connects TRBV6-5 to TRBJ2-7; the match to TRBD1 covers 9 bases. Germline values: CDR1 MNHEY, CDR2 SVGAGI. V dropped 2 bases and J dropped 2; count of bases not matched to a gene: 7. This CDR3 contains 16 residues. CDR3 nucleotides: TGTGCCAGCAGTTACCAGCCGACAGGGGGGACCTACGAGCAGTACTTC. Its protein is CASSYQPTGGTYEQYF.

The chain employs TRBV7-2 and TRBJ2-7, with 7 nucleotides matching TRBD2. The CDR3 loop spans 14 amino acids. Trimming removed 5 bases from V and 2 bases from J; junction bases left unmatched: 6. Germline assignment: CDR1 SGHTA and CDR2 FQGNSA. CDR3 in DNA: TGTGCCAGCAGCCACCAAGCGGGACCCTACGAGCAGTACTTC. Its translation: CASSHQAGPYEQYF.